A selection of T cell receptor beta chains follows, all from one sample in a study of tumor-infiltrating lymphocytes in primary liver carcinoma. Using its own MiXCR run on the multiplex PCR reads, TCRdb lists one record per CDR3 protein. The sample records around 29,000 distinct CDR3 sequences, 76% being singletons. The sequenced sample was liver tumor tissue from sampling region 5. The receptors come from a man aged 35 to 55 with primary liver carcinoma and hepatitis B virus infection. Each CDR3 is given with its conserved first and last residue. The D gene is left open where the match is weak. The listing skips clone size in some rows; elsewhere it reads once, few, many or a size class.

cdr3_nt: TGTGCCAGCAACCAGAGTTACACTGAGGCTTTCTTT; cdr3_aa: CASNQSYTEAFF; j_call: TRBJ1-1; cdr3_length: 12; clone_size: -; d_call: -; v_call: TRBV11-2
cdr3_nt: TGTGCCAGCAGTTACTCCCCCCACGGGGGCTCCTACGAGCAGTACTTC; cdr3_aa: CASSYSPHGGSYEQYF; j_call: TRBJ2-7; cdr3_length: 16; clone_size: -; d_call: -; v_call: TRBV5-5
cdr3_nt: TGTGCCAGCAGCTTCATACAGGGGGTCATACATAACAAGCACTACTTC; cdr3_aa: CASSFIQGVIHNKHYF; j_call: TRBJ2-7; cdr3_length: 16; clone_size: -; d_call: TRBD1; v_call: TRBV11-2
cdr3_nt: TGTGCCATCAGTGAACACATGAGCGGGAGGAAAGATACGCAGTATTTT; cdr3_aa: CAISEHMSGRKDTQYF; j_call: TRBJ2-3; cdr3_length: 16; clone_size: -; d_call: TRBD2; v_call: TRBV10-3
cdr3_nt: TGTGCCAGCAGTGGCCCAGGGGAGCGGACGAGGGGCGATCAGCCCCAGCATTTT; cdr3_aa: CASSGPGERTRGDQPQHF; j_call: TRBJ1-5; cdr3_length: 18; clone_size: -; d_call: -; v_call: TRBV6-1
cdr3_nt: TGTGCCGGCAGCCCCGGACAGGGGACGCACTACGAGCAGTACTTC; cdr3_aa: CAGSPGQGTHYEQYF; j_call: TRBJ2-7; cdr3_length: 15; clone_size: -; d_call: TRBD1; v_call: TRBV12-3/TRBV12-4
cdr3_nt: TGCGCCAGCAGTCACTATTCAGTCTCCTACGAGCAGCACTTC; cdr3_aa: CASSHYSVSYEQHF; j_call: TRBJ2-7; cdr3_length: 14; clone_size: -; d_call: -; v_call: TRBV5-1
cdr3_nt: TGTGCCAGGAGCAGACACGGACCTAATGAAAAACTGTTTTTT; cdr3_aa: CARSRHGPNEKLFF; j_call: TRBJ1-4; cdr3_length: 14; clone_size: -; d_call: -; v_call: TRBV6-5
cdr3_nt: TGTGCCAGCAGCTACTCGGGACAGGGCGACTATGGCTACACCTTC; cdr3_aa: CASSYSGQGDYGYTF; j_call: TRBJ1-2; cdr3_length: 15; clone_size: medium-sized; d_call: TRBD1; v_call: TRBV6-6
cdr3_nt: TGTGCCAGCAGCGCGGGGAAAGGACAGCCCCAGCATTTT; cdr3_aa: CASSAGKGQPQHF; j_call: TRBJ1-5; cdr3_length: 13; clone_size: -; d_call: -; v_call: TRBV11-1
cdr3_nt: TGTGCCATCAGGGACTATGAGGGCGATCAGCCCCAACATTTT; cdr3_aa: CAIRDYEGDQPQHF; j_call: TRBJ1-5; cdr3_length: 14; clone_size: -; d_call: -; v_call: TRBV10-3
cdr3_nt: TGTGCCAGCTGTTACTCGGCTAGCGGAGGGGGTATGCAGTATTTT; cdr3_aa: CASCYSASGGGMQYF; j_call: TRBJ2-3; cdr3_length: 15; clone_size: -; d_call: -; v_call: TRBV6-2/TRBV6-3
cdr3_nt: TGCAGTCTACCGGGACTAGGAGACAATGAGAAGCTCTTC; cdr3_aa: CSLPGLGDNEKLF; j_call: TRBJ2-1; cdr3_length: 13; clone_size: -; d_call: TRBD2; v_call: TRBV29-1
cdr3_nt: TGTACCATTAGCGAGGCCGGGCAAGAGCAGTACTTC; cdr3_aa: CTISEAGQEQYF; j_call: TRBJ2-7; cdr3_length: 12; clone_size: -; d_call: -; v_call: TRBV10-3
cdr3_nt: TGTGCCGCCAATGGTTGGACAGGGGACCAAGAGACCCAGTACTTC; cdr3_aa: CAANGWTGDQETQYF; j_call: TRBJ2-5; cdr3_length: 15; clone_size: -; d_call: TRBD1; v_call: TRBV24-1
cdr3_nt: TGTGCCAGCAGCTTGGCTCCAGGGGGGTTGGTTGGTAACACCTTC; cdr3_aa: CASSLAPGGLVGNTF; j_call: TRBJ1-2; cdr3_length: 15; clone_size: -; d_call: TRBD1; v_call: TRBV11-2
cdr3_nt: TGTGCCAGCAGCTTGGATCTTCACCACATTACAGGGGGTGGGTATGGCTACACCTTC; cdr3_aa: CASSLDLHHITGGGYGYTF; j_call: TRBJ1-2; cdr3_length: 19; clone_size: -; d_call: TRBD1; v_call: TRBV5-5
cdr3_nt: TGTGCCATCAGTGAGCGGCGGATAGTTAACAGTGAGGCTTTCTTT; cdr3_aa: CAISERRIVNSEAFF; j_call: TRBJ1-1; cdr3_length: 15; clone_size: once; d_call: -; v_call: TRBV10-3
cdr3_nt: TGTGCCTGCAGCTTAGAGGGGGAGAACACAAATACGCAGTATTTT; cdr3_aa: CACSLEGENTNTQYF; j_call: TRBJ2-3; cdr3_length: 15; clone_size: -; d_call: -; v_call: TRBV11-2
cdr3_nt: TGCGCCAGTTCCGTCGGGTCAACTAATGAAAAACTGTTTTTT; cdr3_aa: CASSVGSTNEKLFF; j_call: TRBJ1-4; cdr3_length: 14; clone_size: -; d_call: -; v_call: TRBV6-5
cdr3_nt: TGCGCCAGCAGCCAAGATCCTGGGGCAGGCCAGGGGGAGACCCAGTACTTC; cdr3_aa: CASSQDPGAGQGETQYF; j_call: TRBJ2-5; cdr3_length: 17; clone_size: once; d_call: -; v_call: TRBV4-1
cdr3_nt: TGTACCAGCAGGCGGAATAGCGGGGGGTTCAACGAGCAGTACTTC; cdr3_aa: CTSRRNSGGFNEQYF; j_call: TRBJ2-7; cdr3_length: 15; clone_size: -; d_call: TRBD2; v_call: TRBV6-6
cdr3_nt: TGCAGTTCCCATCGGACAGTCAGCTCCTACAATGAGCAGTTCTTC; cdr3_aa: CSSHRTVSSYNEQFF; j_call: TRBJ2-1; cdr3_length: 15; clone_size: -; d_call: -; v_call: TRBV20-1
cdr3_nt: TGTGCCACCAGTGATTTCGGCAGACGAGGGACAGATACGCGGTATTTT; cdr3_aa: CATSDFGRRGTDTRYF; j_call: TRBJ2-3; cdr3_length: 16; clone_size: -; d_call: TRBD1; v_call: TRBV24-1
cdr3_nt: TGCAGCTTTGCCATGGCAGGCCCGGAGCAGTTCTTC; cdr3_aa: CSFAMAGPEQFF; j_call: TRBJ2-1; cdr3_length: 12; clone_size: -; d_call: -; v_call: TRBV29-1
cdr3_nt: TGTGCCAGCAGCTTAGGGGACAGGGGGACAGGTACGCACTATTTT; cdr3_aa: CASSLGDRGTGTHYF; j_call: TRBJ2-3; cdr3_length: 15; clone_size: -; d_call: TRBD1; v_call: TRBV5-4
cdr3_nt: TGTGCCAGTCTAAACTACGGCCAGCCCCATCATTTT; cdr3_aa: CASLNYGQPHHF; j_call: TRBJ1-5; cdr3_length: 12; clone_size: -; d_call: -; v_call: TRBV28
cdr3_nt: TGCGCCAGCAGCCCGGGCCGTTGGTACGAGTGGCACTTC; cdr3_aa: CASSPGRWYEWHF; j_call: TRBJ2-7; cdr3_length: 13; clone_size: -; d_call: -; v_call: TRBV4-1
cdr3_nt: TGTGCCAGCAATGAAGCCCTGGGAGATACGCAGTATTTT; cdr3_aa: CASNEALGDTQYF; j_call: TRBJ2-3; cdr3_length: 13; clone_size: -; d_call: -; v_call: TRBV6-1
cdr3_nt: TGTGCCAGCAGCTTCGGGTGGAATCGGAAGGAGACCCAGTACTTC; cdr3_aa: CASSFGWNRKETQYF; j_call: TRBJ2-5; cdr3_length: 15; clone_size: -; d_call: -; v_call: TRBV11-2
cdr3_nt: TGTGCCAGCAGCCAAGTCGGGGGAGATCTGTACGAGCAGTACTTC; cdr3_aa: CASSQVGGDLYEQYF; j_call: TRBJ2-7; cdr3_length: 15; clone_size: many; d_call: -; v_call: TRBV14
cdr3_nt: TGTGCCAAGAGTGGAAAACCGGGACTAGCGGGAGGGCCGCACGAGCAGTACTTC; cdr3_aa: CAKSGKPGLAGGPHEQYF; j_call: TRBJ2-7; cdr3_length: 18; clone_size: -; d_call: TRBD2; v_call: TRBV4-2